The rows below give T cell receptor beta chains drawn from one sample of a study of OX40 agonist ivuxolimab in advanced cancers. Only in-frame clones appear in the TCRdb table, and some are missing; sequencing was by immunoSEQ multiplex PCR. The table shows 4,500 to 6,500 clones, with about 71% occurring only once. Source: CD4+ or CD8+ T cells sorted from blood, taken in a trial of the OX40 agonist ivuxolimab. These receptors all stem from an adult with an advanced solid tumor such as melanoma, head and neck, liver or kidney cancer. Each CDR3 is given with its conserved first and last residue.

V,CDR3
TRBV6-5,CASSSGDEQYF
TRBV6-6,CASRNTGSGNTIYF
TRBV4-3,CASSQDSGGPYGYTF
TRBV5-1,CASSLGHSSYEQYF
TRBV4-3,CASSQVVHSNEQFF
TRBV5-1,CASSLTNEGGPQGGNTEAFF
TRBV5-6,CASSLQGYFYQPQHF
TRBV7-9,CASSSGLAGGPADTQYF
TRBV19,CASSIDLRQGGAYNEQFF
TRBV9,CASSVSGGASTDTQYF
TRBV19,CASSIGPRGGAHNEQFF
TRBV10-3,CAINGATGGEGSGLNEQFF
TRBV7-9,CASSLPGQPYEQYF
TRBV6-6,CASSLAARRPQHF
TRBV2,CASSPGTSGPRVYEQYF
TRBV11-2,CASSYGLSETQYF
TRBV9,CASSVGGSTDTQYF
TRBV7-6,CASSVIPPFAGTHYEAFF
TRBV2,CASSALSGRGTDTQYF
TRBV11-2,CASSLGTAQPQHF
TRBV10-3,CATLDQNKAYEQYF
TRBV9,CASSATRDLAQYF
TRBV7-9,CASSARDRAAYEQYF
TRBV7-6,CASSEDRASGNTIYF
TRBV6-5,CASSYGVGQDMGYTF
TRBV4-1,CASSQDASGRALHEQFF
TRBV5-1,CASSPWGGPHEQYF
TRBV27,CASSWDGSSYEQYF
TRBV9,CASSVDGNSNQPQHF
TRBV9,CASSASISGNTIYF
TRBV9,CASSVESSYNEQFF
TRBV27,CASSLFRYNEQFF
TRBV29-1,CSADRSSSYNEQFF
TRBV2,CASSASGPGQGGYEQYF
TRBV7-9,CATTVEGDKDGYTF
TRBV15,CATSRDRLAEASTDTQYF
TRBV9,CASSDLGTGGREQYF
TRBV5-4,CASSQDPAGSNRYGYTF
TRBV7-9,CASSFTREVNEQFF
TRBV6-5,CASSSMVGAASYEQYF
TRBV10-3,CAISESLDPTDTQYF
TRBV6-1,CASSLRAEQYF
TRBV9,CASSVSYTTEAFF
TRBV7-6,CASSSTGVPTEAFF
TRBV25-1,CASSGLRDRGTYEQYF
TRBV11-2,CASNYKGTGFSGNTIYF
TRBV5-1,CASSLIGINTEAFF
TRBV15,CATRNSGELFF
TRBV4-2,CASSQEEGRGQDGYTF